These 2 T cell receptor beta chains were sequenced from one sample in a study of blood T cell repertoires in COVID-19. Clones were read by immunoSEQ multiplex PCR, and TCRdb kept only the in-frame ones, dropping some. The sample lists about 230,000 clones, around 83% seen once, with around 8.9% in the top ten. Sequenced input: peripheral blood. The origin of the receptors is a man aged 35 to 55 with active or convalescent COVID-19.

The V gene is TRBV7-2, the J gene TRBJ1-5; D not resolved. The CDR3 sequence is 16 residues long. The V gene's germline CDR1 is SGHTA and CDR2 FQGNSA. Trimming left V 1 base short and J 1 base short, with 11 bases between. The CDR3 coding sequence is TGTGCCAGCAGCTTAGGGGCAGGCCCGAGCAATCAGCCCCAGCATTTT. The encoded protein is CASSLGAGPSNQPQHF.

V is TRBV27 and J is TRBJ1-1, with a weak D call TRBD1 (5 bases). Germline lookup yields CDR1 MNHEY and CDR2 SMNVEV (reference sequence). The CDR3 spans 13 residues. V shed 6 bases and J shed 4 bases, with 12 bases lying between them. CDR3 nucleotide sequence: TGTGCCAGCAGACCCAGGGTTCGCACTGAAGCTTTCTTT. It translates to CASRPRVRTEAFF.